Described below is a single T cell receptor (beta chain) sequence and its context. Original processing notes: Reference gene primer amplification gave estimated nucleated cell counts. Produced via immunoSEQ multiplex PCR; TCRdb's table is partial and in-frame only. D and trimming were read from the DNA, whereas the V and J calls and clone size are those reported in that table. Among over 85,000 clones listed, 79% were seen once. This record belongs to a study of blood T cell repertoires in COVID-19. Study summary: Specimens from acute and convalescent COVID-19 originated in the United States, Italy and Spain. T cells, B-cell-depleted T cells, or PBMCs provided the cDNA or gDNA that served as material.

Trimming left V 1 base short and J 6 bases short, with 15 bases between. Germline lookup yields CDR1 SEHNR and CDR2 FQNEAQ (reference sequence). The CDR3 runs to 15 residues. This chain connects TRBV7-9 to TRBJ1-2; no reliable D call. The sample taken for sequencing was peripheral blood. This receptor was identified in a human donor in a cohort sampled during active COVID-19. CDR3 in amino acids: CASSLVVAGGNGYTF. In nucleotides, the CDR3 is TGTGCCAGCAGCTTAGTAGTAGCGGGTGGGAATGGCTACACCTTC.